The table lists the clone carrying this T cell receptor beta chain with many counts. The antigen is not known. The J segment lost 7 bases and the V segment lost 3 bases, leaving 14 bases of the junction unmatched. Per the germline V gene, CDR1 is KGHDR and CDR2 is SFDVKD. CDR3 length equals 18 residues. TCRdb reprocessed the 5' RACE reads via MiXCR and lists one record per CDR3 protein. The sample includes some 38,000 distinct CDR3 sequences, 6.5% to 9.5% of them seen just once. The data are from a study of spatial heterogeneity in lung cancer. Whole-study context: A unique TCR and UMI combination showed up more than ten times in raw reads, on average. Regarding the study as a whole: There were more appearances of ubiquitous expanded tumor TCRs in blood at resection than at follow-up.

Sample time point: sample taken at primary tumor resection. The donor population consisted of more than 55 patients with untreated, early-stage non-small cell lung cancer. Extraction of whole RNA from tumor, nontumor lung or frozen PBMC preceded unsorted sequencing. The receptor was derived from a male donor with early-stage non-small cell lung cancer. The sample was PBMCs, taken at surgery. The V call is TRBV24-1, the J call TRBJ2-5; 12 nucleotides align to TRBD2. The CDR3: CATSDLPPGLAGSLTQYF. CDR3 DNA: TGTGCCACCAGTGATCTACCACCCGGACTAGCGGGAAGTTTGACCCAGTACTTC.